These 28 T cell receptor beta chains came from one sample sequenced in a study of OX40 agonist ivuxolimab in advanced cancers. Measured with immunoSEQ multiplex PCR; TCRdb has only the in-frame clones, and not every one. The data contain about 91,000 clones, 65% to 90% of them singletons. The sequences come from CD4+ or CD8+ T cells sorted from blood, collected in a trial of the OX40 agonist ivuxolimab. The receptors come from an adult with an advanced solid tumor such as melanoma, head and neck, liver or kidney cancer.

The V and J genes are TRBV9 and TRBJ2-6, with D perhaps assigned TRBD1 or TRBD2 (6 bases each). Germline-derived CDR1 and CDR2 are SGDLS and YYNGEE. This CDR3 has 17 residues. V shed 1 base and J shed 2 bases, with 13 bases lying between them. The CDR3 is CASSVSPGATGANVLTF. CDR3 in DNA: TGTGCCAGCAGCGTATCCCCGGGGGCGACTGGGGCCAACGTCCTGACTTTC.

CDR3 protein: CASSFKVNTEAFF. The CDR3 DNA reads as TGTGCCAGCAGTTTTAAGGTGAACACTGAAGCTTTCTTT. The chain has TRBV28 and TRBJ1-1; no firm D call. Looked up from germline, CDR1 is MDHEN and CDR2 is SYDVKM. V gave up 3 bases and J gave up 0 bases, with 5 bases separating them. This CDR3 contains 13 residues.

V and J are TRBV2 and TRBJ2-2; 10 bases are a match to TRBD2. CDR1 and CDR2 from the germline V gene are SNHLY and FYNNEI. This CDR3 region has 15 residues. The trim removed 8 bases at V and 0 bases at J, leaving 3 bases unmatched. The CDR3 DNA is TGTGCCAGCCTAGCGGGGGTCGCGAACACCGGGGAGCTGTTTTTT. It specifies CASLAGVANTGELFF.

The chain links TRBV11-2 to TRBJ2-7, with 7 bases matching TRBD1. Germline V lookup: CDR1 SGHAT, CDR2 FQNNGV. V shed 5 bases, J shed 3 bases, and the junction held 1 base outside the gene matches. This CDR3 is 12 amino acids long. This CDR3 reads CASSRQGYEQYF. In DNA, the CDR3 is TGTGCCAGCAGCCGACAGGGCTACGAGCAGTACTTC.

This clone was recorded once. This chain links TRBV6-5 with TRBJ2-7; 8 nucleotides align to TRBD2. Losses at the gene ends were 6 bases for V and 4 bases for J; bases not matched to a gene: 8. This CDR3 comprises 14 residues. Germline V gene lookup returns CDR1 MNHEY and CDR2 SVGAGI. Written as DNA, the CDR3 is TGTGCCAGCAGCCTAGAGCGGGAGCCTTACGAGCAGTACTTC. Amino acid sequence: CASSLEREPYEQYF.

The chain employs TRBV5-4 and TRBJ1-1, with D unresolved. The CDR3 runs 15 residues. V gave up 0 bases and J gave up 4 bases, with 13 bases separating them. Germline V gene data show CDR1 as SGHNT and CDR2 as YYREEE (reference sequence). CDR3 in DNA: TGTGCCAGCAGCTTGGACTTAACACCGGGCACTGAAGCTTTCTTT. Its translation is CASSLDLTPGTEAFF. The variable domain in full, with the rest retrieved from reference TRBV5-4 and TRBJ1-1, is ETGVTQSPTHLIKTRGQQVTLRCSSQSGHNTVSWYQQALGQGPQFIFQYYREEENGRGNFPPRFSGLQFPNYSSELNVNALELDDSALYLCASSLDLTPGTEAFFGQGTRLTVV.

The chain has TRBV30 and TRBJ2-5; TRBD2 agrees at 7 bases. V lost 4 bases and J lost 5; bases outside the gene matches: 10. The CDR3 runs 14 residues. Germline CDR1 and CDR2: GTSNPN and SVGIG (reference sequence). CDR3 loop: CAWTGGGSDETQYF. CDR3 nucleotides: TGTGCCTGGACGGGGGGAGGGTCGGACGAGACCCAGTACTTC.

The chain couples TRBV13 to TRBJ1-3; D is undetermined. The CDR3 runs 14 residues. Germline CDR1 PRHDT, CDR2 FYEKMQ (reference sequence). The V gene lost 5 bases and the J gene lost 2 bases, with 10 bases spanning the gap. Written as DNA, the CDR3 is TGTGCCAGCAGCCGAATAGACACTGGAAACACCATATATTTT. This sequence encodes CASSRIDTGNTIYF.

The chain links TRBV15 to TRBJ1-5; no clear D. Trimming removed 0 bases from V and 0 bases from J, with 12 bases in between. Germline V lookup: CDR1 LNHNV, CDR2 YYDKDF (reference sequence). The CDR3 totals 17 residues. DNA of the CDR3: TGTGCCACCAGCAGAGACCGGAATGGCGGTAGCAATCAGCCCCAGCATTTT. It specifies CATSRDRNGGSNQPQHF.

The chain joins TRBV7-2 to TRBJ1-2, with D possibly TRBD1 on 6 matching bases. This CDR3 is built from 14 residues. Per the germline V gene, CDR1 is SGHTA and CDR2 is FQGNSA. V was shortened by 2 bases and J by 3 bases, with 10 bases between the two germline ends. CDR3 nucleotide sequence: TGTGCCAGCAGCTTATACGGACAGTACTATGGCTACACCTTC. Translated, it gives CASSLYGQYYGYTF.

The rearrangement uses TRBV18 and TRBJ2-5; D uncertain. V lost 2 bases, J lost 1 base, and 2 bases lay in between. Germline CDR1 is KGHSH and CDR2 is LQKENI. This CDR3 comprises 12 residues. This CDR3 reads CASSPSQETQYF. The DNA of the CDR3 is TGTGCCAGCTCACCATCCCAAGAGACCCAGTACTTC.

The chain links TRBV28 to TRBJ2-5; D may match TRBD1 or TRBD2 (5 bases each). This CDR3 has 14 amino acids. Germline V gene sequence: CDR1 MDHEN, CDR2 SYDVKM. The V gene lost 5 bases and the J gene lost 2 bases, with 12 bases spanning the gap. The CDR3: CASSRPGQQETQYF. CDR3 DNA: TGTGCCAGCAGTCGCCCGGGGCAACAAGAGACCCAGTACTTC.

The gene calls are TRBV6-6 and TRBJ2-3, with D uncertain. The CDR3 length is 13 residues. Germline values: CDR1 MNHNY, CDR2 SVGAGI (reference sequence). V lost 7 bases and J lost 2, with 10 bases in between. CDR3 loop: CASTTLTTDTQYF. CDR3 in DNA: TGTGCCAGCACCACACTGACCACAGATACGCAGTATTTT.

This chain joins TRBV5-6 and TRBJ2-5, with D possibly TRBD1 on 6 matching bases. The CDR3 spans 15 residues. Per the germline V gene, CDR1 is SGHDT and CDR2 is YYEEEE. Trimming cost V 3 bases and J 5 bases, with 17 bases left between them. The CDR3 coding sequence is TGTGCCAGCAGCTCCGCAACAGGGAGTGGGGAGACCCAGTACTTC. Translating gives CASSSATGSGETQYF.

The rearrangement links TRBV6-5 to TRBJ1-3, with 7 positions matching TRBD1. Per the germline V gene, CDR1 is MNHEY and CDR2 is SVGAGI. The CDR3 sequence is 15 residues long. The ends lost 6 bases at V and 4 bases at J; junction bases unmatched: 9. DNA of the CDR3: TGTGCCAGCAGACTGGGACAGCACCAAGGAAACACCATATATTTT. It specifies CASRLGQHQGNTIYF.

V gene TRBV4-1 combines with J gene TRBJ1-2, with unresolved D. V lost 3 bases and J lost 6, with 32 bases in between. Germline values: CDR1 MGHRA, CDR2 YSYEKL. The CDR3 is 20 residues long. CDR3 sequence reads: CASSQSIVGEVRRGLHGYTF. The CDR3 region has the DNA TGCGCCAGCAGCCAGTCAATCGTGGGTGAGGTCCGGCGCGGGCTTCATGGCTACACCTTC.

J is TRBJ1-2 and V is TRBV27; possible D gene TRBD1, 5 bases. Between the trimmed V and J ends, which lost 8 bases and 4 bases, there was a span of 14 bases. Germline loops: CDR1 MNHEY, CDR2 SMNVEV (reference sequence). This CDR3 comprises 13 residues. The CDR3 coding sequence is TGTGCCAGCGGCAAACAGGATAGCTATGGCTACACCTTC. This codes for CASGKQDSYGYTF.

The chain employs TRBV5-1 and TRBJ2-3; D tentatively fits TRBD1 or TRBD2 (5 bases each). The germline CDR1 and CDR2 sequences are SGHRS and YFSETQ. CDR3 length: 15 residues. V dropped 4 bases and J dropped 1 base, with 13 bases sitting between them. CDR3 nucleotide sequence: TGCGCCAGCAGCCCGGGGCAAGCTGGCACAGATACGCAGTATTTT. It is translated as CASSPGQAGTDTQYF.

CDR3 nucleotides: TGTGCCAGCAGCTTAGTCCCTGGAAGGAAACTGTTTTTT. Residues: CASSLVPGRKLFF. The chain is built from TRBV11-2 and TRBJ1-4; D call uncertain. This CDR3 has 13 amino acids. The germline V gene encodes CDR1 SGHAT and CDR2 FQNNGV. V lost 1 base and J 11 bases, leaving 11 bases between the germline ends.

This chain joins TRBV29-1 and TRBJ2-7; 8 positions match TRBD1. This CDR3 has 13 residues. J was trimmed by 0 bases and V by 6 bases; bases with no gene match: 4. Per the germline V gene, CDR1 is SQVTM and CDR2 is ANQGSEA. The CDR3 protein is CSVGQDFSYEQYF. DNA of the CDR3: TGCAGCGTGGGACAGGACTTCTCCTACGAGCAGTACTTC.

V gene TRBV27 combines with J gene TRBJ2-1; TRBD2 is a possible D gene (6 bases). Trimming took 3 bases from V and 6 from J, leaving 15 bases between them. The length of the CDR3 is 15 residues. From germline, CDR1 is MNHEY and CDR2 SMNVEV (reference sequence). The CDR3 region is CASSLTRLDGNEQFF. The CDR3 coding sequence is TGTGCCAGCAGTTTGACCCGACTAGACGGCAATGAGCAGTTCTTC.

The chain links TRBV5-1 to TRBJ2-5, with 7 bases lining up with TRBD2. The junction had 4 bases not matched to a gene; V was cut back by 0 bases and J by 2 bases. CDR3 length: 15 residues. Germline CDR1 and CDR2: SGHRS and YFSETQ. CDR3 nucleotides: TGCGCCAGCAGCTTGGGCGGGAGTGAACAAGAGACCCAGTACTTC. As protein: CASSLGGSEQETQYF.

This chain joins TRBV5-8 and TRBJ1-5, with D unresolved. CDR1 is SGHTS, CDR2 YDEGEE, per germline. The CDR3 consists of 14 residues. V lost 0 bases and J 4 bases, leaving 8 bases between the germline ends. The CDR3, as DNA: TGTGCCAGCAGCTTGGACGGCCCGAATCAGCCCCAGCATTTT. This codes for CASSLDGPNQPQHF.

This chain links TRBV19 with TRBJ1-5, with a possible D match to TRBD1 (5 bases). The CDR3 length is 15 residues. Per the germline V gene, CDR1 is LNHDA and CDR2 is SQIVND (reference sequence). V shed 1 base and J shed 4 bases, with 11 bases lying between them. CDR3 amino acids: CASSIGQGRNQPQHF. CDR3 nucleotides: TGTGCCAGTAGTATAGGCCAGGGTCGAAATCAGCCCCAGCATTTT.

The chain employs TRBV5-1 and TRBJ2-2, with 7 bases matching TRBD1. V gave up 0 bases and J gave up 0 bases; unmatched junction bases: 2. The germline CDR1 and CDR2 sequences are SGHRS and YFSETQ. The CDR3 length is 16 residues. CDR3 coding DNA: TGCGCCAGCAGCTTGGATGGGACAGCGAACACCGGGGAGCTGTTTTTT. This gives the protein CASSLDGTANTGELFF.

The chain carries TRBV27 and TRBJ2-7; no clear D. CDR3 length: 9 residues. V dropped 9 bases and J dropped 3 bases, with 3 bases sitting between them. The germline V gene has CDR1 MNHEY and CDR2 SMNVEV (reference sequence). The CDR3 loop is CARVYEQYF. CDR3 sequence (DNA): TGTGCCAGGGTCTACGAGCAGTACTTC.

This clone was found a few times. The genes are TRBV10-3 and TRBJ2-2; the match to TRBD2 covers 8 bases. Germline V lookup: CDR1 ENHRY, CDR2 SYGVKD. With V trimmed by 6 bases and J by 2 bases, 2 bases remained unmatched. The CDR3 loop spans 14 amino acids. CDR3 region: CAIRGLDNTGELFF. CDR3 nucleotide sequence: TGTGCCATCAGGGGACTAGACAACACCGGGGAGCTGTTTTTT.

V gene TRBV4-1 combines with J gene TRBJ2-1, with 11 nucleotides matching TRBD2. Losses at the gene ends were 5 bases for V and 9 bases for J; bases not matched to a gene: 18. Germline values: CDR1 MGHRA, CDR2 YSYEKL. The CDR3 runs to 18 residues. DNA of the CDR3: TGCGCCAGCAGCATAGGACAGCTCGCTAGCGGGAGGATTGTTGAGCAGTTCTTC. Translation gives CASSIGQLASGRIVEQFF.